These T cell receptor beta chains were read from a single sample in a study of CD8 T cells in ankylosing spondylitis. TCRdb recomputed calls from the 5' RACE reads with MiXCR, one row per CDR3 protein. The sample contains 200,000 to 300,000 distinct CDR3 sequences, about 24% of which appear only once. The sample consisted of blood, either unsorted or a sorted T cell fraction (not recorded which). The receptors derive from a male donor with ankylosing spondylitis or in good health (not recorded which). The CDR3 runs from the conserved cysteine through the conserved F or W.

v_call: TRBV20-1; j_call: TRBJ2-6; cdr3_aa: CSARWAVGQNVLTF
v_call: TRBV5-1; j_call: TRBJ1-5; cdr3_aa: CARRTGTDGLGQPQHF
v_call: TRBV29-1; j_call: TRBJ1-1; cdr3_aa: CSAGGSGDRRAFF
v_call: TRBV25-1; j_call: TRBJ2-2; cdr3_aa: CASSEGRPPDTGELFF
v_call: TRBV12-3/TRBV12-4; j_call: TRBJ2-5; cdr3_aa: CASSLARRVQETQYF
v_call: TRBV6-1; j_call: TRBJ2-7; cdr3_aa: CASTVRTGRDYEQYF
v_call: TRBV20-1; j_call: TRBJ2-3; cdr3_aa: CSARVASGGVDTQYF
v_call: TRBV12-3/TRBV12-4; j_call: TRBJ2-7; cdr3_aa: CASSTGGGPGEQYF
v_call: TRBV20-1; j_call: TRBJ1-5; cdr3_aa: CSAYRGGGPGQPQHF
v_call: TRBV7-2; j_call: TRBJ1-1; cdr3_aa: CASSLEGVLNTEAFF
v_call: TRBV3-1; j_call: TRBJ2-7; cdr3_aa: CASSQDLWAGNVYF
v_call: TRBV18; j_call: TRBJ1-2; cdr3_aa: CASSRGSRRSEGYTF
v_call: TRBV5-1; j_call: TRBJ1-5; cdr3_aa: CASSLELQISGNQPQHF
v_call: TRBV6-1; j_call: TRBJ1-2; cdr3_aa: CASSARQINYGYTF
v_call: TRBV6-5; j_call: TRBJ2-5; cdr3_aa: CASSTGRKTQYF
v_call: TRBV29-1; j_call: TRBJ2-3; cdr3_aa: CSVDGAGSTDTQYF
v_call: TRBV20-1; j_call: TRBJ2-5; cdr3_aa: CSAEDPQNQETQYF
v_call: TRBV10-2; j_call: TRBJ2-5; cdr3_aa: CASSDVRGETQYF
v_call: TRBV10-3; j_call: TRBJ2-7; cdr3_aa: CAIRMGQRHYEQYF
v_call: TRBV10-2; j_call: TRBJ1-2; cdr3_aa: CASSESMGREDF
v_call: TRBV20-1; j_call: TRBJ2-3; cdr3_aa: CSANRAGYTDTQYF
v_call: TRBV12-3/TRBV12-4; j_call: TRBJ2-5; cdr3_aa: CASSRTSETQYF
v_call: TRBV20-1; j_call: TRBJ2-3; cdr3_aa: CSAANRRGGGLTDTQYF
v_call: TRBV10-2; j_call: TRBJ1-2; cdr3_aa: CASSEMGASYGYTF
v_call: TRBV20-1; j_call: TRBJ2-3; cdr3_aa: CSAPQLAGLTDTQYF
v_call: TRBV10-3; j_call: TRBJ1-5; cdr3_aa: CAISESETKGQPQHF
v_call: TRBV20-1; j_call: TRBJ2-5; cdr3_aa: CSARLGPWEETQYF